These 10 T cell receptor beta chains share one sample of origin, sequenced in a study of T cell responses to AZD1222 COVID-19 vaccine. The repertoire was sequenced with immunoSEQ multiplex PCR; TCRdb's copy has only in-frame clones and lacks some. This sample carries about 140,000 clones, roughly nine tenths of them seen once, and the ten largest clones take 6.5% to 8%. Sequencing used peripheral blood, obtained 28 days after the second dose of the MenACWY control vaccine. The receptors were sampled from an adult who received the MenACWY meningococcal vaccine as a control.

In the case of this clone: This specimen includes other DNA sequences encoding the same CDR3. The chain carries TRBV7-9 and TRBJ2-1; D perhaps matches TRBD1 (6 bases). This CDR3 spans 13 amino acids. Germline CDR1 reads SEHNR; CDR2 reads FQNEAQ (reference sequence). Trimming took off 5 bases at V and 3 bases at J, with 8 bases between the two ends. CDR3 residues: CASSLDSYNEQFF. The CDR3 coding sequence is TGTGCCAGCAGCCTGGACAGCTACAATGAGCAGTTCTTC.

The CDR3 region has the DNA TGCGCCAGCGGGCCGGGACAGGTTGTTACCGGGGAGCTGTTTTTT. It is translated as CASGPGQVVTGELFF. The V and J genes are TRBV5-1 and TRBJ2-2; 8 bases agree with TRBD1. Per the germline V gene, CDR1 is SGHRS and CDR2 is YFSETQ. CDR3 size: 15 residues. V shed 7 bases, J shed 5 bases, and the junction held 10 bases outside the gene matches.

About this clone itself: Germline is not matched at one junction end, which may reflect a read error. CDR3 sequence: CASGLGDFNSPLHF. CDR3 DNA sequence: TGTGCTAGTGGCTTGGGCGATTTTAATTCACCCCTCCACTTT. The rearrangement joins TRBV12-5 to TRBJ1-6; D not resolved. The CDR3 has 14 amino acids. The V gene's germline CDR1 is LGHNT and CDR2 FRNRAP.

This sequence joins TRBV24-1 and TRBJ1-2, with 7 bases that match TRBD1. With V trimmed by 1 base and J by 8 bases, 9 bases remained unmatched. The CDR3 loop spans 15 amino acids. From germline, CDR1 is KGHDR and CDR2 SFDVKD. The CDR3: CATSDFGRGSEGYTF. The CDR3 DNA reads as TGTGCCACCAGTGATTTCGGCAGGGGGTCGGAGGGCTACACCTTC.

This clone was counted once. The chain carries TRBV3-1 (or the pseudogene TRBV3-2) and TRBJ2-5, with D unclear. CDR1 is LGHDT and CDR2 is YNNKEL in the germline V gene (reference sequence). The CDR3 runs 12 residues. The V gene lost 4 bases and the J gene lost 5 bases, with 8 bases spanning the gap. The CDR3 DNA is TGTGCCAGCAGCCCACGGTGGGAGACCCAGTACTTC. Translated, it gives CASSPRWETQYF.

The V gene is TRBV29-1, the J gene TRBJ2-7; possible D gene TRBD1, 5 bases. The CDR3 is made up of 12 amino acids. CDR1 and CDR2 (germline): SQVTM, ANQGSEA. Trimming removed 1 base at V and 5 bases at J, with 9 bases between. This CDR3 is CSVEGQGHEQYF. DNA of the CDR3: TGCAGCGTTGAAGGCCAGGGCCACGAGCAGTACTTC.

The chain has TRBV19 and TRBJ2-7, with D possibly being TRBD2 (6 bases). The CDR3 loop spans 14 amino acids. The V and J ends lost 2 bases and 2 bases respectively, with 10 bases between them. Germline CDR1 reads LNHDA; CDR2 reads SQIVND (reference sequence). CDR3 loop: CASSIKEGPYEQYF. Here the CDR3 DNA reads TGTGCCAGTAGTATAAAGGAGGGCCCCTACGAGCAGTACTTC.

The chain employs TRBV5-1 and TRBJ2-7; D is perhaps TRBD1 (6 bases). Germline V gives CDR1 SGHRS, CDR2 YFSETQ. The CDR3 consists of 15 residues. The ends were cut back, 1 base at V and 7 bases at J, with 18 bases in the middle. CDR3 DNA: TGCGCCAGCAGCTTGTCAGGGGCGCTAGGTGGGGAGCAGTACTTC. Protein product: CASSLSGALGGEQYF. Looking up the rest from reference TRBV5-1 and TRBJ2-7 gives the full variable domain: KAGVTQTPRYLIKTRGQQVTLSCSPISGHRSVSWYQQTPGQGLQFLFEYFSETQRNKGNFPGRFSGRQFSNSRSEMNVSTLELGDSALYLCASSLSGALGGEQYFGPGTRLTVT.

The chain has TRBV29-1 and TRBJ2-1; tentative D call: TRBD2 (5 bases). The length of the CDR3 is 10 residues. The V and J ends lost 6 bases and 9 bases respectively, with 9 bases between them. Germline values: CDR1 SQVTM, CDR2 ANQGSEA. CDR3 DNA sequence: TGCAGCGTGGCTGGAGGTGAGCAGTTCTTC. Translated, it gives CSVAGGEQFF.

V and J are TRBV7-3 and TRBJ2-1; TRBD2 aligns across 7 bases. V shed 5 bases and J 7 bases; nucleotides not matched to a gene: 11. The germline CDR1 and CDR2 sequences are SGHTA and FQGTGA. This CDR3 is 15 amino acids long. The CDR3 loop is CASSQDHWGLNEQFF. CDR3 DNA: TGTGCCAGCAGCCAAGACCACTGGGGACTAAATGAGCAGTTCTTC. The full variable domain, rest sourced from reference TRBV7-3 and TRBJ2-1, is GAGVSQTPSNKVTEKGKYVELRCDPISGHTALYWYRQSLGQGPEFLIYFQGTGAADDSGLPNDRFFAVRPEGSVSTLKIQRTERGDSAVYLCASSQDHWGLNEQFFGPGTRLTVL.